This paragraph reports one TCR beta chain. Its antigen is not known. Using immunoSEQ multiplex PCR, the repertoire was profiled, and TCRdb retains in-frame clones only, with some absent. This sample carries about 150,000 clones, roughly nine tenths of them seen once, and the ten largest clones take 1% to 1.5%. This specimen comes from a study of T cell responses to AZD1222 COVID-19 vaccine. The study, taken as a whole, reports: Of the AZD1222 recipients, only 5 to 7 were seropositive at baseline. Repertoire sampling occurred only after the peak T cell response. Clonal diversity may have been underestimated, and the donors were mostly white British, with more females than males.

The V gene end was trimmed by 3 bases and the J gene end by 4 bases; junction bases not matched to a gene: 6. Germline V lookup: CDR1 SNHLY, CDR2 FYNNEI. The CDR3 is made up of 15 amino acids. The input for sequencing was peripheral blood, taken 28 days after the second AZD1222 dose. This TCR came from an adult who received the AZD1222 COVID-19 vaccine. The chain links TRBV2 to TRBJ2-7; TRBD2 matches 10 bases. CDR3 loop: CASSESSGRYYEQYF. In DNA, the CDR3 is TGTGCCAGCAGTGAGAGTAGCGGGAGGTATTACGAGCAGTACTTC.